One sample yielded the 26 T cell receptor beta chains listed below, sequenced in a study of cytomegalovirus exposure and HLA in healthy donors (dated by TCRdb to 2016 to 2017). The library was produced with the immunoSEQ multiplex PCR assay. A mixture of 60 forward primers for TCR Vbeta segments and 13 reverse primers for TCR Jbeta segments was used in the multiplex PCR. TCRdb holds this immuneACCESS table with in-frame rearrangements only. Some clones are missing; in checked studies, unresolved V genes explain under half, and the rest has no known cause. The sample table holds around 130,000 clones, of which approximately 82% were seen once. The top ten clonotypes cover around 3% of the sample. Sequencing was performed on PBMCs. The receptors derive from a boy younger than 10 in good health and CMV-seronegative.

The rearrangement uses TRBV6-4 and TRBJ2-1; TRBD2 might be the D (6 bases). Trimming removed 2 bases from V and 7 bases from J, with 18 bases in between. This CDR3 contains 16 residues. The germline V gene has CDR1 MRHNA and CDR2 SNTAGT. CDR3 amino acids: CASSDKVAGLRNEQFF. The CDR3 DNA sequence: TGTGCCAGCAGTGACAAAGTTGCGGGGTTGCGGAATGAGCAGTTCTTC.

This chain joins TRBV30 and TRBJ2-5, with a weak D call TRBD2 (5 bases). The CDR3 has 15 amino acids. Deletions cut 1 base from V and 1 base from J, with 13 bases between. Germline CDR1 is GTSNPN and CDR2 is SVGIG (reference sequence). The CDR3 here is CAWSAPGRGQETQYF. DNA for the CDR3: TGTGCCTGGAGTGCCCCCGGACGGGGCCAAGAGACCCAGTACTTC.

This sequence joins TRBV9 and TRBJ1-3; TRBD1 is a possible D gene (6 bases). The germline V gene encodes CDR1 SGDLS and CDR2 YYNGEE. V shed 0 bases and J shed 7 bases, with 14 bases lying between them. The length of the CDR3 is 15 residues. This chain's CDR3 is CASSVDPGAYNTIYF. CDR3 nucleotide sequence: TGTGCCAGCAGCGTAGACCCAGGGGCTTACAACACCATATATTTT.

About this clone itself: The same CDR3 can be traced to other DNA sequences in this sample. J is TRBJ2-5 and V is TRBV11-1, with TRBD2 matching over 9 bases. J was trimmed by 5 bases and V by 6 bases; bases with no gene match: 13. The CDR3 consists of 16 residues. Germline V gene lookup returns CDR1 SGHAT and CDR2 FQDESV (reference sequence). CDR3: CASRAEVAGVWETQYF. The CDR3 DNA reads TGTGCCAGCAGAGCGGAGGTAGCGGGAGTATGGGAGACCCAGTACTTC. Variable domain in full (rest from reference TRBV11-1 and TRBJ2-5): EAEVAQSPRYKITEKSQAVAFWCDPISGHATLYWYRQILGQGPELLVQFQDESVVDDSQLPKDRFSAERLKGVDSTLKIQPAELGDSAMYLCASRAEVAGVWETQYFGPGTRLLVL.

The CDR3 DNA sequence: TGCAGCGTTGACGGGGGGGCCGGCTACGAGCAGTACTTC. Protein: CSVDGGAGYEQYF. The chain combines TRBV29-1 with TRBJ2-7, with 8 bases identical to TRBD2. This CDR3 comprises 13 residues. Germline V gene data show CDR1 as SQVTM and CDR2 as ANQGSEA. J lost 3 bases, V lost 3 bases, and 4 bases had no gene match.

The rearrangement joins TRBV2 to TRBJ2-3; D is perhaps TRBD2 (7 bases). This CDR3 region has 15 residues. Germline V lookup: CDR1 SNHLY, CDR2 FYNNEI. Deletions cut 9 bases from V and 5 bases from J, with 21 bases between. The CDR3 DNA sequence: TGTGCCAGTTCTGAGTGGCGGGGGCCCGGAGATACGCAGTATTTT. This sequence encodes CASSEWRGPGDTQYF. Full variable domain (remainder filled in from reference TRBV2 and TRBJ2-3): EPEVTQTPSHQVTQMGQEVILRCVPISNHLYFYWYRQILGQKVEFLVSFYNNEISEKSEIFDDQFSVERPDGSNFTLKIRSTKLEDSAMYFCASSEWRGPGDTQYFGPGTRLTVL.

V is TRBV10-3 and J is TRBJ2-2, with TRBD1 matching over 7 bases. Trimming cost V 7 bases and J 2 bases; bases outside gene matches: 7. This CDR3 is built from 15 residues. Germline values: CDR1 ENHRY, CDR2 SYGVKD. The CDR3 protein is CAIMSGQRNTGELFF. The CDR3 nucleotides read TGTGCCATCATGTCGGGACAGAGAAACACCGGGGAGCTGTTTTTT.

CDR3 coding DNA: TGTGCCAGCAGCCCCTCCGGGACAGGGGGCTTCTGGGAGACCCAGTACTTC. Its protein is CASSPSGTGGFWETQYF. The chain couples TRBV7-6 to TRBJ2-5; 12 bases agree with TRBD1. Trimming cost V 5 bases and J 5 bases; bases outside gene matches: 12. The CDR3 has 17 residues. Germline V gives CDR1 SGHVS, CDR2 FNYEAQ. Complete variable domain (other parts from reference TRBV7-6 and TRBJ2-5): GAGVSQSPRYKVTKRGQDVALRCDPISGHVSLYWYRQALGQGPEFLTYFNYEAQQDKSGLPNDRFSAERPEGSISTLTIQRTEQRDSAMYRCASSPSGTGGFWETQYFGPGTRLLVL.

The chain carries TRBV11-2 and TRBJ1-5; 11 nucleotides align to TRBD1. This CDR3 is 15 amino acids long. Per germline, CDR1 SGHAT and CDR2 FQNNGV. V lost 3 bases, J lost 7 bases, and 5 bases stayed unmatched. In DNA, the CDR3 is TGTGCCAGCAGCTTGGACAGGGGGCACGTCCAGCCCCAGCATTTT. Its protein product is CASSLDRGHVQPQHF.

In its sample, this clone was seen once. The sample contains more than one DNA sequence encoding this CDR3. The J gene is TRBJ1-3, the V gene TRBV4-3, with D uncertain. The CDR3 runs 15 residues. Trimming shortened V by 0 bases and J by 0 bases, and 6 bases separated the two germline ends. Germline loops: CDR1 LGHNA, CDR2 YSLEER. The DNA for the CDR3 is TGCGCCAGCAGCCAAGACCGAGGCTCTGGAAACACCATATATTTT. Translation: CASSQDRGSGNTIYF.

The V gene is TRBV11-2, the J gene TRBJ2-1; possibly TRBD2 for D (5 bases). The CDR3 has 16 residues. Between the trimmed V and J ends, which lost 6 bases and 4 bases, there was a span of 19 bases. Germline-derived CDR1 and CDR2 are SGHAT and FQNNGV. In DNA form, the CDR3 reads TGTGCCAGCAGTTCCGTGGTCGGACTTAGGTACAATGAGCAGTTCTTC. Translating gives CASSSVVGLRYNEQFF.

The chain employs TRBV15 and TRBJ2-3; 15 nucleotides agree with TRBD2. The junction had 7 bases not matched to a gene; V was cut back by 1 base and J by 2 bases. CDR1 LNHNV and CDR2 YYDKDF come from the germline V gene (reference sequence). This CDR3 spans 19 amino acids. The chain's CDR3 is CATSRGGLAGGFPTDTQYF. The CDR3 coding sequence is TGTGCCACCAGCAGAGGAGGACTAGCGGGAGGGTTCCCCACAGATACGCAGTATTTT.

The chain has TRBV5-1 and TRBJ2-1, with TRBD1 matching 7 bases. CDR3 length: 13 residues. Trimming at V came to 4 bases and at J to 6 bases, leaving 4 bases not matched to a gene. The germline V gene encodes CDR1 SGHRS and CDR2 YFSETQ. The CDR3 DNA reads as TGCGCCAGCAGCGACGCAGGGGGCAATGAGCAGTTCTTC. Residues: CASSDAGGNEQFF. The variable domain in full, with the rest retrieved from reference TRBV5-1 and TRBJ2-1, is KAGVTQTPRYLIKTRGQQVTLSCSPISGHRSVSWYQQTPGQGLQFLFEYFSETQRNKGNFPGRFSGRQFSNSRSEMNVSTLELGDSALYLCASSDAGGNEQFFGPGTRLTVL.

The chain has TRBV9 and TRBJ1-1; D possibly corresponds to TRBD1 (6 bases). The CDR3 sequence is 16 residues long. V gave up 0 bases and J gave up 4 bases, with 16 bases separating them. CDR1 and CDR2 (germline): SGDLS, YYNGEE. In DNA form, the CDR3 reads TGTGCCAGCAGCGTAGTGGGGGGGCGGGTTGGCACTGAAGCTTTCTTT. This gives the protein CASSVVGGRVGTEAFF.

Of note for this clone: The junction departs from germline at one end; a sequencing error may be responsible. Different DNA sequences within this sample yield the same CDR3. CDR3 DNA sequence: TGCGCCAGCAGCTTGCCGGACAGAAGACAAGAGACTCAGTACTTC. It translates to CASSLPDRRQETQYF. The genes are TRBV5-1 and TRBJ2-5, with TRBD1 as a possible D gene (6 bases). The length of the CDR3 is 15 residues. The V gene's germline CDR1 is SGHRS and CDR2 YFSETQ.

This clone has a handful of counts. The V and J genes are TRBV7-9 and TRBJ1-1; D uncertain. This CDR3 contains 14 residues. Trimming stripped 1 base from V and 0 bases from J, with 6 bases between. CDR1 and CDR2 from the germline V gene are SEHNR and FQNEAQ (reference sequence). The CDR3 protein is CASSLEHVNTEAFF. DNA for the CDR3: TGTGCCAGCAGCTTAGAGCACGTGAACACTGAAGCTTTCTTT.

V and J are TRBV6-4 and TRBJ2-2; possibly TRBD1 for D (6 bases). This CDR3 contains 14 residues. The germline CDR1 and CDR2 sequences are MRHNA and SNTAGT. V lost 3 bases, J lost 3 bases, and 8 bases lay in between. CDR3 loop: CASSEKGDTGELFF. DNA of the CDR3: TGTGCCAGCAGTGAAAAGGGGGACACCGGGGAGCTGTTTTTT.

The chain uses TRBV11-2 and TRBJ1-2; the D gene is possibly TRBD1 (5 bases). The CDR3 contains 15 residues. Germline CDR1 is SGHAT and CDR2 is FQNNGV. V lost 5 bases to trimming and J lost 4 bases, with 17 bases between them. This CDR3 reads CASSPGVGNSYGYTF. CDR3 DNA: TGTGCCAGCAGCCCGGGGGTAGGGAACTCCTATGGCTACACCTTC.

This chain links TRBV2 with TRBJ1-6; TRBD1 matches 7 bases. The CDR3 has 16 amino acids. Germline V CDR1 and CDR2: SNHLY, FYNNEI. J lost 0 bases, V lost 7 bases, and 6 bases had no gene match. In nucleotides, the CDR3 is TGTGCCAGCACCTTGACAGGGAGCTCCTATAATTCACCCCTCCACTTT. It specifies CASTLTGSSYNSPLHF.

The CDR3 bases are TGTGCCAGCAGCTCCAACGGACTAGTCATACCGAGCTCCTACAATGAGCAGTTCTTC. As protein: CASSSNGLVIPSSYNEQFF. J is TRBJ2-1 and V is TRBV5-4, with 7 bases aligning to TRBD2. CDR3 length: 19 amino acids. V shed 3 bases, J shed 0 bases, and the junction held 15 bases outside the gene matches. Germline assignment: CDR1 SGHNT and CDR2 YYREEE (reference sequence).

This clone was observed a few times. As DNA, the CDR3 is TGTGCCAGCAGTGGACAGTTCTACGAGCAGTACTTC. Its translation is CASSGQFYEQYF. The chain is built from TRBV6-1 and TRBJ2-7, with D possibly being TRBD1 (5 bases). The V gene's germline CDR1 is MNHNS and CDR2 SASEGT. Trimming shortened V by 4 bases and J by 3 bases, and 7 bases separated the two germline ends. The CDR3 is 12 amino acids.

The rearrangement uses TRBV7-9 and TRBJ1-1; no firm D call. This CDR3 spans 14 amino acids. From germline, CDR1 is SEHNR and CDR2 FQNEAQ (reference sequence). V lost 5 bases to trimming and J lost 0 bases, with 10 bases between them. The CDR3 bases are TGTGCCAGCAGCGTATTACAGATGAACACTGAAGCTTTCTTT. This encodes CASSVLQMNTEAFF.

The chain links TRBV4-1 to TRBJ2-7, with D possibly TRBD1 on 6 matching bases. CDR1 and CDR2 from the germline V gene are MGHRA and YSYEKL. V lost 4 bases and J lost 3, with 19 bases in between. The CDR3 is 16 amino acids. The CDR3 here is CASSPEDSGAVYEQYV. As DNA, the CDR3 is TGCGCCAGCAGCCCAGAAGACTCAGGGGCCGTCTACGAGCAGTACGTC.

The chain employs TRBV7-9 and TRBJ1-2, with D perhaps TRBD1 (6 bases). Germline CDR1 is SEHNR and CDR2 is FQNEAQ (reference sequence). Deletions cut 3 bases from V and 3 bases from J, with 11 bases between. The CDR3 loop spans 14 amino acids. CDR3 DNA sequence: TGTGCCAGCAGCTTCAGGGGCACTTACTATGGCTACACCTTC. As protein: CASSFRGTYYGYTF. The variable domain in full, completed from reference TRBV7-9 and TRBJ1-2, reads DTGVSQNPRHKITKRGQNVTFRCDPISEHNRLYWYRQTLGQGPEFLTYFQNEAQLEKSRLLSDRFSAERPKGSFSTLEIQRTEQGDSAMYLCASSFRGTYYGYTFGSGTRLTVV.

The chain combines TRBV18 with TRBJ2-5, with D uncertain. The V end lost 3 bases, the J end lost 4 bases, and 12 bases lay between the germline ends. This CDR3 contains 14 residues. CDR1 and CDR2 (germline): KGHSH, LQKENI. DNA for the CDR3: TGTGCCAGCTCACCCCCTGTGAGTCTAGAGACCCAGTACTTC. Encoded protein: CASSPPVSLETQYF. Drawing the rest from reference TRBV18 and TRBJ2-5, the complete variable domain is NAGVMQNPRHLVRRRGQEARLRCSPMKGHSHVYWYRQLPEEGLKFMVYLQKENIIDESGMPKERFSAEFPKEGPSILRIQQVVRGDSAAYFCASSPPVSLETQYFGPGTRLLVL.

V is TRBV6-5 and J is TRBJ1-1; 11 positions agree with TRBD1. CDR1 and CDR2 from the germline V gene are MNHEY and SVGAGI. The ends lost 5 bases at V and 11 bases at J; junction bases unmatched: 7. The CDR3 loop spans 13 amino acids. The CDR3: CASSQPGQGAAFF. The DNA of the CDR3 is TGTGCCAGCAGTCAACCCGGACAGGGGGCGGCTTTCTTT.